The source of this T cell receptor beta chain is a study of cytomegalovirus exposure and HLA in healthy donors. This CDR3 has 16 residues. Both 60 Vbeta primers and 13 Jbeta primers went into the PCR. Measured with immunoSEQ multiplex PCR; TCRdb has only the in-frame clones, and not every one. This specimen shows around 110,000 clones; the ten leading clones hold around 6.5%. Material: PBMCs. The chain has TRBV1 and TRBJ2-3; the table's D call, TRBD2, has no DNA check behind it. TRBV1 constitutes a pseudogene. The sequence derives from a man in his forties or fifties in good health and CMV-seropositive. CDR3 region: CTSSQETSASTDTQYF. The CDR3 bases are TGCACCAGCAGCCAAGAAACCAGCGCCAGCACAGATACGCAGTATTTT.